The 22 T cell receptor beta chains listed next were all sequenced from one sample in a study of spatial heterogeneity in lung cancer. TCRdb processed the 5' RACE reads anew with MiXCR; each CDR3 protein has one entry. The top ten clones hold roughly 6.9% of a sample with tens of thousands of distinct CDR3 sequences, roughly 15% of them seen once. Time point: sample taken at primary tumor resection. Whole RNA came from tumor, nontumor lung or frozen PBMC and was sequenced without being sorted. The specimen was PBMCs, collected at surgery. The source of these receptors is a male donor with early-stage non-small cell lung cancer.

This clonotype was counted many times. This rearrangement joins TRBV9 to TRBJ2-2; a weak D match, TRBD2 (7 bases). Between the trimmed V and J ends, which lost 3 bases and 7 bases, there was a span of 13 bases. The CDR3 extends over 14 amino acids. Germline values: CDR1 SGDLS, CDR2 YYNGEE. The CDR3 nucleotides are TGTGCCAGCAGCGCCCCAGGGGAGGGCGGGGAGCTGTTTTTT. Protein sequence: CASSAPGEGGELFF.

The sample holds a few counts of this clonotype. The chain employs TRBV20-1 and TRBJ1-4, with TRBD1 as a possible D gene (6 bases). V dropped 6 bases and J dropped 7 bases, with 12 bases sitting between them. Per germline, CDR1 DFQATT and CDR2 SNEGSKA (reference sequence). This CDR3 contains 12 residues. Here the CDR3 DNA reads TGCAGTGCCGGGGGGCTTCGTGAAAAACTGTTTTTT. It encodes CSAGGLREKLFF.

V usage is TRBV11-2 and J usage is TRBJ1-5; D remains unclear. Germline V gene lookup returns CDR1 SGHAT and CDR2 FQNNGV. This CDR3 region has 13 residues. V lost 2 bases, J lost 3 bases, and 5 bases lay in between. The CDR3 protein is CASSLQTNQPQHF. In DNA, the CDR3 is TGTGCCAGCAGCTTACAGACCAATCAGCCCCAGCATTTT. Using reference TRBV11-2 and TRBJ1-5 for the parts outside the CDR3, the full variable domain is EAGVAQSPRYKIIEKRQSVAFWCNPISGHATLYWYQQILGQGPKLLIQFQNNGVVDDSQLPKDRFSAERLKGVDSTLKIQPAKLEDSAVYLCASSLQTNQPQHFGDGTRLSIL.

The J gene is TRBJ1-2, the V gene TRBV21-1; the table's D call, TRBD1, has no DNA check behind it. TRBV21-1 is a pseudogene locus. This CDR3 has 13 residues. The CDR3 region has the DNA TGTGCCAGCCCCAACCCGGGTGGCTATGGCTACACCTTC. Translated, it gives CASPNPGGYGYTF.

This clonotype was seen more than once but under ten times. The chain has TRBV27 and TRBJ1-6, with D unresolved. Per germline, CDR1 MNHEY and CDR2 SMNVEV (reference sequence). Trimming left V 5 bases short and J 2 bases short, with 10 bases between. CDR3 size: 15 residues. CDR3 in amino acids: CASSEADTYNSPLHF. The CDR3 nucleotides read TGTGCCAGCAGTGAAGCGGATACCTATAATTCACCCCTCCACTTT.

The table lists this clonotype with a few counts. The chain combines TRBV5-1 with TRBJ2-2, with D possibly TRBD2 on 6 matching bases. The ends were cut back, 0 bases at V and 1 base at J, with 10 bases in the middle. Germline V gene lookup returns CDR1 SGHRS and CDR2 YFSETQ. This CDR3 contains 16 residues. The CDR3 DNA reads TGCGCCAGCAGCTTGGTGGCGGGGAAGAACACCGGGGAGCTGTTTTTT. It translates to CASSLVAGKNTGELFF.

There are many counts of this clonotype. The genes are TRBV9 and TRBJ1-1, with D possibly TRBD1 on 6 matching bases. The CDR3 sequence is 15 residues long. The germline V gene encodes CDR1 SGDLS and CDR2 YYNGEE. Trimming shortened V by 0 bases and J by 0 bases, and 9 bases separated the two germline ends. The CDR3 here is CASSVAGGLNTEAFF. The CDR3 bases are TGTGCCAGCAGCGTAGCGGGGGGCCTGAACACTGAAGCTTTCTTT.

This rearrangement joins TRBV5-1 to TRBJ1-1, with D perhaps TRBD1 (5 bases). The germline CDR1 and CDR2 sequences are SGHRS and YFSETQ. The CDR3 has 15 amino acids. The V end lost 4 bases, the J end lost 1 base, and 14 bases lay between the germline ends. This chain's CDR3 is CASSPDETANTEAFF. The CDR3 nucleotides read TGCGCCAGCAGCCCCGATGAGACAGCGAACACTGAAGCTTTCTTT.

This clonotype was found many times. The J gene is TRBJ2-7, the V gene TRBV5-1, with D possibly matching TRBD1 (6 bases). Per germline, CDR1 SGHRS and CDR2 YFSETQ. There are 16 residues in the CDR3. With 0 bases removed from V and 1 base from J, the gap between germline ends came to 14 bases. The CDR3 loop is CASSLGGQSGSYEQYF. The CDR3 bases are TGCGCCAGCAGCTTGGGCGGACAGTCCGGTTCCTACGAGCAGTACTTC.

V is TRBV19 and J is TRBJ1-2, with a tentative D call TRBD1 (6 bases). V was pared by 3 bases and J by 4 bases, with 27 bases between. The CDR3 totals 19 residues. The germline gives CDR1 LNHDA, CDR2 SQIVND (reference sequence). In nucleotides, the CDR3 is TGTGCCAGTAGTATTGAAACTACAGGGATTCTGAGGTCTAGCTATGGCTACACCTTC. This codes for CASSIETTGILRSSYGYTF.

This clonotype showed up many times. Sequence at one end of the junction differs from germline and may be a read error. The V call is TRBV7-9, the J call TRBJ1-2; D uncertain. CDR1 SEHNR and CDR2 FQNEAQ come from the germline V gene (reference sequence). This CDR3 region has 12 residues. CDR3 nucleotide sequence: TGTACCAGCAGCTTAGACGGCTATGGCTACACCTTC. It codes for CTSSLDGYGYTF.

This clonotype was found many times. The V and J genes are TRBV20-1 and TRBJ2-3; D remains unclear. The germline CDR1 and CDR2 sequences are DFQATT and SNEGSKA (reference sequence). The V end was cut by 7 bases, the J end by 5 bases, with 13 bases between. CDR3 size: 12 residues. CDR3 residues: CSVLRGQDTQYF. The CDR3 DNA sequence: TGCAGTGTTTTACGTGGTCAAGATACGCAGTATTTT.

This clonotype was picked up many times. CDR3 sequence: CASSPLTGASHNEQFF. Written as DNA, the CDR3 is TGCGCCAGCAGCCCCTTAACAGGGGCTTCACATAATGAGCAGTTCTTC. This rearrangement joins TRBV5-1 to TRBJ2-1; 7 bases match TRBD1. The CDR3 spans 16 residues. Germline V gene lookup returns CDR1 SGHRS and CDR2 YFSETQ. V lost 4 bases to trimming and J lost 7 bases; unmatched junction nucleotides: 14.

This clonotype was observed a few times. The CDR3 is CASSLKNRGELFF. In DNA form, the CDR3 reads TGCGCCAGCAGCTTAAAAAATCGGGGGGAGCTGTTTTTT. The J gene is TRBJ2-2, the V gene TRBV5-1; D is unresolved. The CDR3 runs to 13 residues. V lost 2 bases and J lost 8, with 10 bases in between. The germline V gene encodes CDR1 SGHRS and CDR2 YFSETQ.

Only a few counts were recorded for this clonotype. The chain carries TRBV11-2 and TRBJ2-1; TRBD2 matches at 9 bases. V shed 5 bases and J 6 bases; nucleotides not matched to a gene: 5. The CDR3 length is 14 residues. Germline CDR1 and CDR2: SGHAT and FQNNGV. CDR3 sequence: CASSMGLAVNEQFF. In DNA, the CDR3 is TGTGCCAGCAGCATGGGACTAGCTGTCAATGAGCAGTTCTTC.

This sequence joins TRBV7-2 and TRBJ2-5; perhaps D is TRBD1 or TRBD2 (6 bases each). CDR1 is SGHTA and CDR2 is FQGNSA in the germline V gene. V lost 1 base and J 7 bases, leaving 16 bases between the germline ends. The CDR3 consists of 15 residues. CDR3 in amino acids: CASSLGAGLQGTQYF. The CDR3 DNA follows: TGTGCCAGCAGCTTAGGGGCGGGGCTACAGGGGACCCAGTACTTC.

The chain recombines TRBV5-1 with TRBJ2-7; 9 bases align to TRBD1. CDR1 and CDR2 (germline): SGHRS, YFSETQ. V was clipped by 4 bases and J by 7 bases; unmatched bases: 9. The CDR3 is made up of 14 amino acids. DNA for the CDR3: TGCGCCAGCAGCATCCGGGACAGGGCGAGGGAGCAGTACTTC. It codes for CASSIRDRAREQYF.

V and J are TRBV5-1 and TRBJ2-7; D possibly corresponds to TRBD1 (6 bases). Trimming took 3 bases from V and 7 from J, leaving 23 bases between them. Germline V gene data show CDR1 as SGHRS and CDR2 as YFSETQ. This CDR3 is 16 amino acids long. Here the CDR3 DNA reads TGCGCCAGCAGCTACCGGACAGACAGTTACCCCTGGGAGCAGTACTTC. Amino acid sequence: CASSYRTDSYPWEQYF.

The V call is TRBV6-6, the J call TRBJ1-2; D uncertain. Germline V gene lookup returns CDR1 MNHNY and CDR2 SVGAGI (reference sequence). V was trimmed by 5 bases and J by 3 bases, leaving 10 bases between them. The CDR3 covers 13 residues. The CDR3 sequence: CASSPYLDYGYTF. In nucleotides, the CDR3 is TGTGCCAGCAGTCCCTATCTTGACTATGGCTACACCTTC.

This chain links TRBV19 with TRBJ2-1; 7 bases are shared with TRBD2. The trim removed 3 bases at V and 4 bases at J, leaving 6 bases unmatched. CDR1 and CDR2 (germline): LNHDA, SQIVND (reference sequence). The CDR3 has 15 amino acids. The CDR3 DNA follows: TGTGCCAGTAGTATCCAGGGAGGGCTGTACAATGAGCAGTTCTTC. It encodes CASSIQGGLYNEQFF.

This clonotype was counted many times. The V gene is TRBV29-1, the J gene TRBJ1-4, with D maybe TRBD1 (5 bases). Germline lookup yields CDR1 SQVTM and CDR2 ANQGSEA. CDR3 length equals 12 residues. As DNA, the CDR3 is TGCGGGTCTCAGGGCGCGGAGGAAAAACTGTTTTTT. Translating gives CGSQGAEEKLFF.

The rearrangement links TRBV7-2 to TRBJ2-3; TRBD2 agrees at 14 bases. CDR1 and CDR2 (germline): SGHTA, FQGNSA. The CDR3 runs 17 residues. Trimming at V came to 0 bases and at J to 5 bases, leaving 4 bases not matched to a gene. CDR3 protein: CASSLAAGLAGGDTQYF. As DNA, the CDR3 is TGTGCCAGCAGCTTAGCCGCCGGACTAGCGGGAGGAGATACGCAGTATTTT. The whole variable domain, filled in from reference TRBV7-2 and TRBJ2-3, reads GAGVSQSPSNKVTEKGKDVELRCDPISGHTALYWYRQSLGQGLEFLIYFQGNSAPDKSGLPSDRFSAERTGGSVSTLTIQRTQQEDSAVYLCASSLAAGLAGGDTQYFGPGTRLTVL.